This entry lists 22 T cell receptor beta chains sequenced from one sample in a study of blood T cell repertoires in COVID-19. Profiling relied on immunoSEQ multiplex PCR, and the TCRdb table lists in-frame clones only, not all of them. The data show roughly 500,000 clones, with roughly nine tenths seen just once and around 0.92% held by the top ten. Sequenced: peripheral blood. The source is a man between 18 and 29 years old with COVID-19, enrolled during active disease.

The table lists this clone with a few counts. The chain employs TRBV7-2 and TRBJ2-3; TRBD1 aligns across 8 bases. CDR3 length equals 13 residues. V lost 5 bases and J lost 6; bases outside the gene matches: 4. From germline, CDR1 is SGHTA and CDR2 FQGNSA. CDR3: CASSLRDRDTQYF. CDR3 sequence (DNA): TGTGCCAGCAGCCTCCGGGACAGGGATACGCAGTATTTT.

This sequence joins TRBV11-3 and TRBJ2-1; D not certain. V lost 5 bases and J lost 5, with 10 bases in between. Germline values: CDR1 SGHNT, CDR2 YENEEA. The CDR3 sequence is 13 residues long. The CDR3 here is CASSAYLDNEQFF. The CDR3 region has the DNA TGTGCCAGCAGCGCCTACTTAGACAATGAGCAGTTCTTC.

V gene TRBV11-3 combines with J gene TRBJ2-3; TRBD1 is a possible D gene (6 bases). The CDR3 extends over 15 amino acids. The ends were cut back, 5 bases at V and 0 bases at J, with 12 bases in the middle. From germline, CDR1 is SGHNT and CDR2 YENEEA. The CDR3 protein is CASSVQGSSTDTQYF. The CDR3 DNA reads as TGTGCCAGCAGCGTACAGGGATCGAGCACAGATACGCAGTATTTT.

The rearrangement joins TRBV19 to TRBJ2-2; D gene ambiguous. The CDR3 runs 13 residues. Germline CDR1 is LNHDA and CDR2 is SQIVND (reference sequence). V was trimmed by 5 bases and J by 4 bases, leaving 8 bases between them. CDR3 DNA: TGTGCCAGTAGTGGGCTCACCACCGGGGAGCTGTTTTTT. This translates into CASSGLTTGELFF.

The chain carries TRBV30 and TRBJ1-6; D is unresolved. Germline assignment: CDR1 GTSNPN and CDR2 SVGIG (reference sequence). There are 15 residues in the CDR3. Trimming cost V 2 bases and J 6 bases, with 14 bases left between them. The CDR3 DNA follows: TGTGCCTGGAGTAACCAGAACCGAATTAATTCACCCCTCCACTTT. This codes for CAWSNQNRINSPLHF.

This clone has more than one count but fewer than ten. The V call is TRBV24-1, the J call TRBJ2-2; possibly TRBD1 for D (5 bases). V lost 7 bases, J lost 4 bases, and 12 bases lay in between. The CDR3 sequence is 14 residues long. Germline V gene sequence: CDR1 KGHDR, CDR2 SFDVKD. CDR3 coding DNA: TGTGCCACCAGAGAAGGGGTAGGCACCGGGGAGCTGTTTTTT. It yields the protein CATREGVGTGELFF.

This clone appeared a single time. V gene TRBV12-2 combines with J gene TRBJ2-6; the table calls TRBD1, which could not be checked here. TRBV12-2 is deemed a pseudogene. This CDR3 spans 21 amino acids. Here the CDR3 DNA reads TGTGCAAGTCGCTTAGATATTCCCCCCGCCGGGACAGGAACTGGGGCCAACGTCCTGACTTTC. Translation: CASRLDIPPAGTGTGANVLTF.

As to this clone: A junction end diverges from the germline sequence, so it may reflect a read error. The rearrangement links TRBV7-7 to TRBJ2-7; 8 bases line up with TRBD1. Germline CDR1 SSHAT, CDR2 FNYEAQ (reference sequence). The CDR3 extends over 15 amino acids. In DNA, the CDR3 is TGTGCTAGCAGCCTACACCAGGGGGCCGCCTACGAGCAGTACTTC. Translation gives CASSLHQGAAYEQYF.

The chain recombines TRBV15 with TRBJ2-3, with TRBD2 as a possible D gene (7 bases). Germline V gives CDR1 LNHNV, CDR2 YYDKDF (reference sequence). The V end was cut by 3 bases, the J end by 4 bases, with 14 bases between. This CDR3 is built from 15 residues. CDR3 in amino acids: CATSRREGGADTQYF. CDR3 DNA sequence: TGTGCCACCAGCAGGCGTGAAGGGGGGGCAGATACGCAGTATTTT. Based on the CDR3 plus reference TRBV15 and TRBJ2-3, the full variable domain is DAMVIQNPRYQVTQFGKPVTLSCSQTLNHNVMYWYQQKSSQAPKLLFHYYDKDFNNEADTPDNFQSRRPNTSFCFLDIRSPGLGDTAMYLCATSRREGGADTQYFGPGTRLTVL.

This clone was observed a single time. V and J are TRBV6-5 and TRBJ1-1; D is unresolved. V lost 3 bases to trimming and J lost 4 bases, with 12 bases between them. Germline V gene sequence: CDR1 MNHEY, CDR2 SVGAGI. The CDR3 length is 14 residues. The CDR3 DNA reads as TGTGCCAGCAGTTATGGGAGGGTTACCACTGAAGCTTTCTTT. It codes for CASSYGRVTTEAFF.

This chain uses TRBV7-9 with TRBJ2-1; TRBD2 matches 8 bases. Germline V gene lookup returns CDR1 SEHNR and CDR2 FQNEAQ (reference sequence). This CDR3 comprises 16 residues. The junction had 11 bases not matched to a gene; V was cut back by 5 bases and J by 5 bases. CDR3 nucleotides: TGTGCCAGCAGCCGATTCGGCGGGAGGAGGGACAATGAGCAGTTCTTC. As protein: CASSRFGGRRDNEQFF.

This chain connects TRBV5-1 to TRBJ1-4; a weak D match, TRBD1 (6 bases). CDR3 length: 16 residues. With 4 bases removed from V and 0 bases from J, the gap between germline ends came to 13 bases. Germline V CDR1 and CDR2: SGHRS, YFSETQ. DNA for the CDR3: TGCGCCAGCAGCAGCGGGACAACATCAACTAATGAAAAACTGTTTTTT. Translating gives CASSSGTTSTNEKLFF.

The V gene is TRBV7-9, the J gene TRBJ1-1; the D gene is possibly TRBD1 (6 bases). Germline V CDR1 and CDR2: SEHNR, FQNEAQ (reference sequence). V dropped 6 bases and J dropped 7 bases, with 15 bases sitting between them. This CDR3 has 13 amino acids. The CDR3 loop is CASSQIQGHEAFF. In DNA, the CDR3 is TGTGCCAGCAGTCAGATACAGGGCCATGAAGCTTTCTTT. Full variable domain (outside the CDR3, taken from reference TRBV7-9 and TRBJ1-1): DTGVSQNPRHKITKRGQNVTFRCDPISEHNRLYWYRQTLGQGPEFLTYFQNEAQLEKSRLLSDRFSAERPKGSFSTLEIQRTEQGDSAMYLCASSQIQGHEAFFGQGTRLTVV.

The rearrangement uses TRBV14 and TRBJ2-3, with 8 positions matching TRBD2. Germline V gene data show CDR1 as SGHDN and CDR2 as FVKESK. CDR3 length equals 13 residues. V shed 4 bases, J shed 6 bases, and the junction held 3 bases outside the gene matches. The CDR3 region has the DNA TGTGCCAGCAGCCCCGGGGGGGTTGATACGCAGTATTTT. It translates to CASSPGGVDTQYF. Full variable domain (remainder filled in from reference TRBV14 and TRBJ2-3): EAGVTQFPSHSVIEKGQTVTLRCDPISGHDNLYWYRRVMGKEIKFLLHFVKESKQDESGMPNNRFLAERTGGTYSTLKVQPAELEDSGVYFCASSPGGVDTQYFGPGTRLTVL.

V and J are TRBV30 and TRBJ2-1; 13 bases match TRBD2. Trimming at V came to 2 bases and at J to 5 bases, leaving 3 bases not matched to a gene. Germline V gene data show CDR1 as GTSNPN and CDR2 as SVGIG (reference sequence). This CDR3 has 15 residues. DNA for the CDR3: TGTGCCTGGAGTCCGACTAGCGGGAGGCACAATGAGCAGTTCTTC. Translated: CAWSPTSGRHNEQFF.

V usage is TRBV3-1 (or the pseudogene TRBV3-2) and J usage is TRBJ2-7, with 8 nucleotides matching TRBD1. Trimming removed 1 base from V and 5 bases from J; junction bases left unmatched: 4. Looked up from germline, CDR1 is LGHDT and CDR2 is YNNKEL (reference sequence). The CDR3 has 14 amino acids. CDR3 amino acids: CASSQAGGMDEQYF. The CDR3 nucleotides read TGTGCCAGCAGCCAAGCAGGGGGCATGGACGAGCAGTACTTC.

This clone was seen ten or more times. The chain links TRBV2 to TRBJ1-1, with TRBD1 as a possible D gene (6 bases). V was clipped by 0 bases and J by 4 bases, with 6 bases between them. Germline CDR1 and CDR2: SNHLY and FYNNEI. The CDR3 is 13 residues long. CDR3 DNA: TGTGCCAGCAGTGAAGCAGGGGGCACTGAAGCTTTCTTT. Amino acid sequence: CASSEAGGTEAFF.

This chain links TRBV6-5 with TRBJ2-1; 7 bases agree with TRBD2. The V and J ends lost 4 bases and 0 bases, in that order; junction bases with no gene match: 6. The CDR3 length is 16 residues. CDR1 and CDR2 (germline): MNHEY, SVGAGI. CDR3 DNA: TGTGCCAGCAGTTCCTTAATAGCGGGCTCCTACAATGAGCAGTTCTTC. Amino acids: CASSSLIAGSYNEQFF.

The V gene is TRBV3-1 (or the pseudogene TRBV3-2), the J gene TRBJ2-3, with a tentative D call TRBD1 (5 bases). The ends were cut back, 3 bases at V and 4 bases at J, with 5 bases in the middle. Germline-derived CDR1 and CDR2 are LGHDT and YNNKEL (reference sequence). The CDR3 contains 12 residues. This CDR3 is CASSQGPDTQYF. CDR3 sequence (DNA): TGTGCCAGCAGCCAGGGGCCAGATACGCAGTATTTT.

This chain links TRBV6-2 or TRBV6-3 with TRBJ1-5; D gene unclear. The CDR3 consists of 16 residues. V was shortened by 5 bases and J by 0 bases, with 14 bases between the two germline ends. The germline V gene encodes CDR1 MNHEY and CDR2 SVGEGT. The CDR3 nucleotides are TGTGCCAGCAGTCGGCGGGTGGCCTATAGCAATCAGCCCCAGCATTTT. The encoded protein is CASSRRVAYSNQPQHF.

The chain carries TRBV7-3 and TRBJ2-1; TRBD2 matches 9 bases. After removal of 4 bases from V and 4 bases from J, the junction contained 2 bases not matched to a gene. There are 14 residues in the CDR3. Germline V gives CDR1 SGHTA, CDR2 FQGTGA. The CDR3 spells CASSSSGVYNEQFF. The CDR3 DNA reads TGTGCCAGCAGCTCTAGCGGGGTATACAATGAGCAGTTCTTC.

The V call is TRBV11-2, the J call TRBJ2-5; D gene uncertain. The CDR3 runs 13 residues. The V end lost 1 base, the J end lost 5 bases, and 8 bases lay between the germline ends. In germline, CDR1 is SGHAT, CDR2 FQNNGV. The CDR3 coding sequence is TGTGCCAGCAGCTTAGCGGAGCAGGAGACCCAGTACTTC. Its translation: CASSLAEQETQYF. The full variable domain, with the rest looked up from reference TRBV11-2 and TRBJ2-5, is EAGVAQSPRYKIIEKRQSVAFWCNPISGHATLYWYQQILGQGPKLLIQFQNNGVVDDSQLPKDRFSAERLKGVDSTLKIQPAKLEDSAVYLCASSLAEQETQYFGPGTRLLVL.